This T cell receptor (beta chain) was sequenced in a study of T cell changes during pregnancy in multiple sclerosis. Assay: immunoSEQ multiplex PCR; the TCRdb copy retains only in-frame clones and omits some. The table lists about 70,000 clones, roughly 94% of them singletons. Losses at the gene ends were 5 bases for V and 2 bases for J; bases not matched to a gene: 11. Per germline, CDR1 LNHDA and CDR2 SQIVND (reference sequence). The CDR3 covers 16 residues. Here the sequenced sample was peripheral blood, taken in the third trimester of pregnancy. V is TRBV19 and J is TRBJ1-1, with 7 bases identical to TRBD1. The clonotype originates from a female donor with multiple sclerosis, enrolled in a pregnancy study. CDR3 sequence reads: CASSPRQGRINTEAFF. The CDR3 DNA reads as TGTGCCAGTAGTCCAAGACAGGGTCGGATAAACACTGAAGCTTTCTTT.